The 13 T cell receptor beta chains below all came from one sample that was sequenced in a study of T cells in Graves' hyperthyroidism and ophthalmopathy. Amplified TCR beta CDR3 regions derived from RNA transcripts. TCR CDR3 underwent first-round RT-PCR with the HTBI primer set. TCRdb passed the multiplex PCR reads through MiXCR, listing each CDR3 protein once. The sample consists of about 560,000 distinct CDR3 sequences, approximately 14% of them appearing once. Sequenced sample: blood. The receptors shown here come from a woman aged 25-40 years with Graves' hyperthyroidism.

In its sample, this clonotype was seen many times. The J gene is TRBJ2-5, the V gene TRBV10-1, with TRBD1 as a possible D gene (6 bases). The CDR3 has 17 amino acids. The V end was cut by 6 bases, the J end by 2 bases, with 22 bases between. Germline assignment: CDR1 WNHNN and CDR2 SYGVQD (reference sequence). CDR3 sequence (DNA): TGCGCCAGCAGGACCGCCTCACTAGAAAGGGGGCAAGAGACCCAGTACTTC. It codes for CASRTASLERGQETQYF.

Remarks on this clonotype: Mismatch with germline at one junction end may stem from a read error. The rearrangement links TRBV6-2 or TRBV6-3 to TRBJ2-7; D is unresolved. CDR3 length: 13 amino acids. Per the germline V gene, CDR1 is MNHEY and CDR2 is SVGEGT. CDR3 bases: TGTACCAGCAGCCCGAAAAGCTCCTACGAGCAGTACTTC. It codes for CTSSPKSSYEQYF.

The chain is built from TRBV19 and TRBJ1-1; D may be TRBD1 (6 bases). The CDR3 totals 13 residues. From germline, CDR1 is LNHDA and CDR2 SQIVND (reference sequence). The V gene lost 6 bases and the J gene lost 0 bases, with 8 bases spanning the gap. CDR3 coding DNA: TGTGCCAGTAGCTACAGGGTGAACACTGAAGCTTTCTTT. Its translation is CASSYRVNTEAFF. Full variable domain (missing parts from reference TRBV19 and TRBJ1-1): DGGITQSPKYLFRKEGQNVTLSCEQNLNHDAMYWYRQDPGQGLRLIYYSQIVNDFQKGDIAEGYSVSREKKESFPLTVTSAQKNPTAFYLCASSYRVNTEAFFGQGTRLTVV.

Worth noting for this clonotype: This may be a read error, as it is one base from a much larger clone. This chain joins TRBV10-3 and TRBJ2-1, with a weak D call TRBD1 (6 bases). CDR3 length: 14 residues. CDR1 is ENHRY and CDR2 is SYGVKD in the germline V gene. In DNA, the CDR3 is TGTGCCATCAGCCAGCGAGCCAGGGACAATGAGCAGTCCTTC. Amino acid sequence: CAISQRARDNEQSF.

The chain links TRBV10-2 to TRBJ2-7; D possibly corresponds to TRBD1 (7 bases). The CDR3 is 16 residues long. V was trimmed by 8 bases and J by 3 bases, leaving 23 bases between them. Looked up from germline, CDR1 is WSHSY and CDR2 is SAAADI. CDR3 residues: CASRYVGAGQFYEQYF. Written as DNA, the CDR3 is TGCGCCAGCCGATATGTGGGCGCGGGACAGTTCTACGAGCAGTACTTC.

This clonotype was seen many times. CDR3 protein: CAWSVLDRGGIQYF. In DNA, the CDR3 is TGTGCCTGGAGTGTACTGGACAGGGGGGGAATTCAGTACTTC. The V gene is TRBV30, the J gene TRBJ2-4, with 10 positions matching TRBD1. The CDR3 covers 14 residues. The germline gives CDR1 GTSNPN, CDR2 SVGIG (reference sequence). V dropped 0 bases and J dropped 10; count of bases not matched to a gene: 6.

The V and J genes are TRBV5-5 and TRBJ1-2, with unresolved D. V lost 1 base and J lost 5, with 12 bases in between. Looked up from germline, CDR1 is SGHKS and CDR2 is YYEKEE (reference sequence). CDR3 size: 14 residues. The DNA for the CDR3 is TGTGCCAGCAGCTTGTATCCAGGAGTATATGGCTACACCTTC. This gives the protein CASSLYPGVYGYTF.

V and J are TRBV7-9 and TRBJ1-1, with no clear D. V gave up 4 bases and J gave up 4 bases, with 10 bases separating them. The CDR3 loop spans 13 amino acids. Germline CDR1 SEHNR, CDR2 FQNEAQ (reference sequence). CDR3 in amino acids: CASSSTEGTEAFF. CDR3 in DNA: TGTGCCAGCAGCTCTACAGAGGGCACTGAAGCTTTCTTT.

This clonotype was counted at least ten times. The J gene is TRBJ2-7, the V gene TRBV28; the D gene could be TRBD1 or TRBD2 (5 bases each). Germline CDR1 MDHEN, CDR2 SYDVKM. CDR3 length: 17 residues. Trimming left V 5 bases short and J 0 bases short, with 20 bases between. CDR3 nucleotide sequence: TGTGCCAGCAGTGAAGAGGGGTCCCTTAGACCCTCCTACGAGCAGTACTTC. Protein product: CASSEEGSLRPSYEQYF.

This sequence joins TRBV27 and TRBJ2-2; 7 bases match TRBD1. The CDR3 is 14 residues long. CDR1 MNHEY and CDR2 SMNVEV come from the germline V gene (reference sequence). V shed 3 bases, J shed 6 bases, and the junction held 4 bases outside the gene matches. This CDR3 is CASSFPTGSGELFF. The CDR3 DNA is TGTGCCAGCAGTTTCCCGACAGGGTCCGGGGAGCTGTTTTTT.

In its sample, this clonotype was seen a few times. The J gene is TRBJ2-1, the V gene TRBV13; 7 positions agree with TRBD2. V gave up 10 bases and J gave up 0 bases; unmatched junction bases: 9. This CDR3 comprises 15 residues. Germline assignment: CDR1 PRHDT and CDR2 FYEKMQ (reference sequence). In nucleotides, the CDR3 is TGTGCCACCGCCGCCGGGAGGAGCTCCTACAATGAGCAGTTCTTC. This sequence encodes CATAAGRSSYNEQFF.

V usage is TRBV6-1 and J usage is TRBJ2-5; D might be TRBD2 (5 bases). The V gene's germline CDR1 is MNHNS and CDR2 SASEGT. Trimming took off 5 bases at V and 2 bases at J, with 9 bases between the two ends. The CDR3 runs to 13 residues. Here the CDR3 reads CASSKLGQETQYF. CDR3 sequence (DNA): TGTGCCAGCAGTAAACTAGGGCAAGAGACCCAGTACTTC.

This clonotype was counted between two and nine times. V is TRBV20-1 and J is TRBJ2-2; 10 bases are a match to TRBD1. Trimming removed 1 base from V and 0 bases from J; junction bases left unmatched: 14. Germline lookup yields CDR1 DFQATT and CDR2 SNEGSKA (reference sequence). This CDR3 region has 20 residues. The CDR3 is CSARVPTGGGLATNTGELFF. The CDR3 nucleotides read TGCAGTGCTAGAGTACCGACAGGGGGCGGGCTGGCCACGAACACCGGGGAGCTGTTTTTT.